The sequence of this TCR beta chain was determined in a study of beta chain features in type 1 diabetes. Sequencing targeted expressed TCRB transcripts, as all isolated RNA had been reverse transcribed. Produced via immunoSEQ multiplex PCR; TCRdb's table is partial and in-frame only. The sample holds over 100,000 clones, around 40% seen once. Broader study findings: Shorter TCRB CDR3s, moderately but significantly so, were found in Type 1 diabetes patients in all four CD4+ subsets. Individuals with type 1 diabetes displayed fewer insertions and more deletions at VDJ junctions. With patients and controls alike, PCR might favor shorter templates to an equal degree.

V gave up 7 bases and J gave up 9 bases; unmatched junction bases: 8. CDR3 size: 13 residues. CDR1 MDHEN and CDR2 SYDVKM come from the germline V gene. On this clone: Its antigen is still unknown.

Based on CD45RO/CCR7/CD25/CD127/CD95/CD27, CD4+ regulatory, stem cell-like memory, naive and central memory cells were sorted. The sample consisted of stem cell memory CD4+ T cells from blood. This chain connects TRBV28 to TRBJ2-1; 8 positions agree with TRBD2. This clonotype originated in a woman aged 18-35 years in good health. Here the CDR3 DNA reads TGTGCCAGCATACGAGGGACTAGTGGTGAGCAGTTCTTC. It codes for CASIRGTSGEQFF.